The clone carrying this TCR beta chain was seen a single time. The CDR3 is made up of 14 amino acids. CDR1 and CDR2 (germline): MNHNY, SVGAGI (reference sequence). V was pared by 2 bases and J by 8 bases, with 15 bases between. Clones were read by immunoSEQ multiplex PCR, and TCRdb kept only the in-frame ones, dropping some. The sample holds tens of thousands of clones, approximately 84% seen once. This entry comes from a study of control samples from healthy donors and cancer patients. Material: PBMCs. The TCR originated in an older man with lung cancer. The genes are TRBV6-6 and TRBJ1-2, with D unresolved. The DNA of the CDR3 is TGTGCCAGCAGTTACACCGTTTTGGAGGGAGGCTACACCTTC. Residues: CASSYTVLEGGYTF.